This TCR beta chain was captured by sequencing in a study of blood T cell repertoires in COVID-19. Study overall: COVID-19 samples collected from the United States, Italy and Spain covered acute and convalescent phases. Nucleic acid was either cDNA or gDNA, and it came from T cells, B-cell-depleted T cells, or PBMCs.

In germline, CDR1 is SEHNR, CDR2 FQNEAQ (reference sequence). The V end was cut by 1 base, the J end by 7 bases, with 8 bases between. CDR3 length: 14 amino acids. Source study methods: Reference gene primers were amplified, and this amplification served to estimate nucleated cell counts. Only in-frame clones appear in the TCRdb table, and some are missing; sequencing was by immunoSEQ multiplex PCR. The V and J calls and clone size were taken over from that table, and D and trimming were inferred from the DNA. This sample has 65,000 to 85,000 clones, with around 80% found just once. This clonotype was sampled from a man aged 50 to 59 with active COVID-19. Sequenced: peripheral blood. The chain carries TRBV7-9 and TRBJ1-6, with D unclear. Here the CDR3 reads CASSLVAGNSPLHF. As DNA, the CDR3 is TGTGCCAGCAGCTTAGTAGCGGGGAATTCACCCCTCCACTTT.